This entry features one T cell receptor beta chain sequence. Many counts were recorded for this clonotype. This clone's antigen is unknown. No much larger clone exists at a distance of one base, and base qualities are not known. The TCR beta CDR3 regions were amplified from the RNA transcripts. The TCR CDR3 was subjected to a first round of RT-PCR using the HTBI primer set and the Qiagen OneStep RT-PCR kit. Libraries were constructed in a second round of multiplex PCR, after which size selection and purification were carried out. Libraries were sequenced paired-end with 100 bp reads on an Illumina HiSeq2000. On the study's bioinformatics: Raw data were processed with SOAPnuke, discarding reads with adapters, uncalled bases, mean Phred below 15, or no exact constant-primer or identifier match. COPE v1.2.5 was used to merge the high-quality paired reads, and each unique nucleotide sequence was defined as a clonotype. Clonotypes were aligned to IMGT TRBV, TRBD and TRBJ reference segments using MiTCR v1.1. Analysis was restricted to V-J combinations with a frequency above 0.0001, which covered 99.2% of repertoires. A TCS score was defined as the ratio of F50 (clonal expansion) to E x V (chaos), with BLOSUM62-based TCRdist applied between CDR3 peptides within each V-J. Welch's t-statistics and random forest reduced roughly 500 V-J features to 10 to 15, which were used in a naive Bayes classifier (R e1071). TCRdb passed the public sequencing reads through fastp at Q25 and MiXCR, retaining productive beta sequences. A single entry per CDR3 protein holds the most common genes and DNA from its merged rows. In this record, the V and J calls reflect TCRdb's handling and not the investigators' own analysis. Within this sample are roughly 530,000 distinct CDR3 sequences, with over 15% of them counted one time only. Approximately 16% of the sample comes from the top ten.

V and J lose 5 bases and 1 base, and a span of 14 bases separates them. For CDR1 and CDR2, the germline V gene (reference sequence) lists PRHDT and FYEKMQ. The CDR3 starts with the cysteine, ends with the phenylalanine, and has 15 residues. Only the CDR3 DNA is retained, 45 bases long and in frame from the first base. This record comes from a study of T cells in Graves' hyperthyroidism and ophthalmopathy (dated by TCRdb to between 2019 and 2020). Turning to the overall study: Peripheral blood was sampled at the time of initial diagnosis, prior to any treatment. The paper describes TCR Vbeta CDR3 sequencing of more than 120 peripheral blood samples, made up of fewer than 50 ophthalmopathy patients, roughly 80 hyperthyroidism patients and 17 progressor patients. To identify TCR V-J signatures that set the groups apart, the researchers used a discovery cohort of more than 95 patients, made up of around 40 with Graves' ophthalmopathy and about 60 with stable Graves' hyperthyroidism. Thyroid tissue and blood T-cell repertoires from more than 5 Graves' hyperthyroidism patients were also compared in the study. Whether ophthalmopathy could be predicted prospectively was tested in an independent validation cohort made up of under 20 hyperthyroidism patients plus 17 patients who later progressed to ophthalmopathy. The 80 to 100 discovery patients were randomly divided into training and test sets at a 7:3 ratio. After blood sampling, hyperthyroidism patients were treated with methimazole at a starting dose of 30 mg daily, and ophthalmopathy patients were treated with high-dose intravenous methylprednisolone. Points the paper makes about the study in general: A 13 V-J signature model separated ophthalmopathy from stable hyperthyroidism, with about 90% sensitivity and roughly 82% specificity in cross-validation and 80%/75% in testing. No statistical method was used to set the sample size in advance, and investigators knew the group allocation. Most expanded thyroid clonotypes (frequency above 0.001) were also detected in blood, suggesting blood repertoires may reflect thyroid immune responses. In validation, the model predicted progression to ophthalmopathy a median of about 5.9 months before onset, with 70% to 71% sensitivity and just under 75% specificity.

Moderately to severely active disease, a Clinical Activity Score of at least 3, a NOSPECS grade of at least 4, and a duration under 3 months were present in ophthalmopathy patients. Patients with uncontrolled infections, other autoimmune diseases, pregnancy or lactation were excluded. Diagnoses were based on clinical symptoms, serum thyroxine and TRAb, thyroid ultrasound and orbital computed tomography. PBMCs were separated from 10 ml of fresh peripheral blood using Ficoll-Paque density gradient centrifugation. Trizol reagent was used to extract total RNA, and RNA quality was then checked on an Agilent 2100 Bioanalyzer.

The source of this sequence is a woman aged 18 to 35 with Graves' ophthalmopathy. The sequenced sample was blood. In this chain, TRBV13 is recombined with TRBJ1-1; possibly the D gene is TRBD1, per 5 matching bases. The DNA reads as follows: TGTGCCAGCAGCGCAGGAGGGGAGGAGAACACTGAAGCTTTCTTT. Its protein reads: CASSAGGEENTEAFF.